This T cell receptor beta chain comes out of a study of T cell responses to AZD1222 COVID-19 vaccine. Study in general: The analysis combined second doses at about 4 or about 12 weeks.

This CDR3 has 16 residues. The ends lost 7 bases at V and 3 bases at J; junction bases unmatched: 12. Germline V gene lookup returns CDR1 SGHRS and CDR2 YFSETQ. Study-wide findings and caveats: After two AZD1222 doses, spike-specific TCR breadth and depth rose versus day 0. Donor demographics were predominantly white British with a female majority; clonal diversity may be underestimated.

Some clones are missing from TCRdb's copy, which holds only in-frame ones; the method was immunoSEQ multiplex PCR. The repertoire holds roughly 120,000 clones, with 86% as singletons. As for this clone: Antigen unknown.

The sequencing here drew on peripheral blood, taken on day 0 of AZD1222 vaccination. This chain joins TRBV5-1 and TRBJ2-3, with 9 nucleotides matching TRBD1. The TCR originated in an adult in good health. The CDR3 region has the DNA TGCGCCAGCTTAACCGGGACAGGGTTAAATACAGATACGCAGTATTTT. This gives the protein CASLTGTGLNTDTQYF.